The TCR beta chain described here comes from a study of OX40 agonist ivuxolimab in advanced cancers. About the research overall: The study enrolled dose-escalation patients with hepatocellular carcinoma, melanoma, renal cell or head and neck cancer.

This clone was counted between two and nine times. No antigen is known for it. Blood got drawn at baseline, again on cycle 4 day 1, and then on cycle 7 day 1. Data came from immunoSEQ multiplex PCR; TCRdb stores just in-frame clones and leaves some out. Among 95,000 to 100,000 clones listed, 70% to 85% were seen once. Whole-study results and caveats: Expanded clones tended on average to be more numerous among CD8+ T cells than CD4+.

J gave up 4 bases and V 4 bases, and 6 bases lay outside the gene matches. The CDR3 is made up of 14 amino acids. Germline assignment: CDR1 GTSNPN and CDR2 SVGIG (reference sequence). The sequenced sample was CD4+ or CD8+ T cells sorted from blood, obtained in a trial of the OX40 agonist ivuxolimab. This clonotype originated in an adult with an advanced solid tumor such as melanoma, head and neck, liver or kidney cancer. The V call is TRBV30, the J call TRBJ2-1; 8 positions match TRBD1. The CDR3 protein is CAWIDRGRYNEQFF. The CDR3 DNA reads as TGTGCCTGGATAGACAGGGGACGGTACAATGAGCAGTTCTTC.